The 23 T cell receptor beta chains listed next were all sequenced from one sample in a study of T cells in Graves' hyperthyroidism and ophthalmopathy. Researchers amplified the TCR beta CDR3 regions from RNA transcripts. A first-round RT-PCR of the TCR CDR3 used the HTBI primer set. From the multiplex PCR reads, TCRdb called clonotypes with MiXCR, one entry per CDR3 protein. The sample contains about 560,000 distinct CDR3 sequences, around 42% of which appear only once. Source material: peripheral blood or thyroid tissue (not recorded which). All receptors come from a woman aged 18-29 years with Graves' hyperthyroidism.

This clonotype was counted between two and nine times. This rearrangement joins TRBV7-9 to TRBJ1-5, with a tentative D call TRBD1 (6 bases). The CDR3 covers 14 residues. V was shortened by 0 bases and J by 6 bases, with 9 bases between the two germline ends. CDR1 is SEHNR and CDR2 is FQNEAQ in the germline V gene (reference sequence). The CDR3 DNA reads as TGTGCCAGCAGCTTAGCAGGGGGGACTCAGCCCCAGCATTTT. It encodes CASSLAGGTQPQHF.

CDR3 loop: CSARSSGQWWGEQYF. DNA for the CDR3: TGCAGTGCTAGGTCATCGGGACAGTGGTGGGGCGAGCAGTACTTC. The J gene is TRBJ2-7, the V gene TRBV20-1, with 7 positions matching TRBD1. V shed 3 bases and J 6 bases; nucleotides not matched to a gene: 14. Germline CDR1 reads DFQATT; CDR2 reads SNEGSKA (reference sequence). This CDR3 is 15 amino acids long.

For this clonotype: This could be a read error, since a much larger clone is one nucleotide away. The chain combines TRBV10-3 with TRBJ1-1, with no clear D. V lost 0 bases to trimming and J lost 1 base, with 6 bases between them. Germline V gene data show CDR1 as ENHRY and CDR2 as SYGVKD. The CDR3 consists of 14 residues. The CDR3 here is CAISESAGNTEAFF. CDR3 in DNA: TGTGCCATCAGTGAGTCGGCGGGGAACACTGAAGCTTTCTTT.

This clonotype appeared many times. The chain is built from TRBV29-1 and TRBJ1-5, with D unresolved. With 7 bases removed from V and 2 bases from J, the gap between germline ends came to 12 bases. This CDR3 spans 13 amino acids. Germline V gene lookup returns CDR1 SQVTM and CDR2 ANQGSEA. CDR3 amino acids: CSARQDGNQPQHF. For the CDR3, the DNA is TGCAGCGCTAGACAAGATGGCAATCAGCCCCAGCATTTT.

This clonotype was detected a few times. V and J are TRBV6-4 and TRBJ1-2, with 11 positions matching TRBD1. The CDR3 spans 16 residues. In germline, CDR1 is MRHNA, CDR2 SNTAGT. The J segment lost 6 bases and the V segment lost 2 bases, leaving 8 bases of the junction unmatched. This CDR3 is CASSDPRTGGVHGYTF. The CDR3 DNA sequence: TGTGCCAGCAGTGACCCCCGGACAGGGGGCGTCCATGGCTACACCTTC.

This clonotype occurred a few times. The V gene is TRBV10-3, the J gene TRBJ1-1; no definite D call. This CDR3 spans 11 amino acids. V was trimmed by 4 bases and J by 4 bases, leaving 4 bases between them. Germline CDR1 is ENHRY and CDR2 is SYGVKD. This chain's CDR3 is CAISAGTEAFF. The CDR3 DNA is TGTGCCATCAGTGCAGGCACTGAAGCTTTCTTT.

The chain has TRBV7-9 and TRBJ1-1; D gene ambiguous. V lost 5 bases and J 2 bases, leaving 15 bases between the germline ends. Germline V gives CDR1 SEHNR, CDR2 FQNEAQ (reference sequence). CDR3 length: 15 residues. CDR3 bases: TGTGCCAGCAGCACCCACGCGAAAGATAACACTGAAGCTTTCTTT. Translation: CASSTHAKDNTEAFF.

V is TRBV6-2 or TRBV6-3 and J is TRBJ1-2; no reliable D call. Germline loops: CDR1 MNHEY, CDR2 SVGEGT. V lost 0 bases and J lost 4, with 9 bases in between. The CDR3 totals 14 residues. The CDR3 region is CASSYSIISYGYTF. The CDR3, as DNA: TGTGCCAGCAGTTACTCGATAATTTCCTATGGCTACACCTTC.

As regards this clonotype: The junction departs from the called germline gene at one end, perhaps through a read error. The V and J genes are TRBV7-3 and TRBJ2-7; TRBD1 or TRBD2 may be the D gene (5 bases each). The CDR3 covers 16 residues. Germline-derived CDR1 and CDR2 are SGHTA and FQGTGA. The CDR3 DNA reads TGTGCCAGCAGCTTAGGATCCGGGGCTCCCCCCTACGAGCAGCACTTC. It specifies CASSLGSGAPPYEQHF.

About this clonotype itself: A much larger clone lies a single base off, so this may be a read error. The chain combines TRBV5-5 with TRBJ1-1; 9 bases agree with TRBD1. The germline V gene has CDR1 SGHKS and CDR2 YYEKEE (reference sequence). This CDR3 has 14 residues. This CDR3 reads CANSLDRGRASAFF. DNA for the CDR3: TGTGCCAACAGCCTGGACAGGGGACGAGCTTCAGCTTTCTTT.

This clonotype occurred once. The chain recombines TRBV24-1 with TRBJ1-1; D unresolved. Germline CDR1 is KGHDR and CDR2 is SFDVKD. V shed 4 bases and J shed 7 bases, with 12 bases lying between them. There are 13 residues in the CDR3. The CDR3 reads CATSEPAGDEAFF. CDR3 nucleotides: TGTGCCACCAGTGAACCAGCGGGTGATGAAGCTTTCTTT.

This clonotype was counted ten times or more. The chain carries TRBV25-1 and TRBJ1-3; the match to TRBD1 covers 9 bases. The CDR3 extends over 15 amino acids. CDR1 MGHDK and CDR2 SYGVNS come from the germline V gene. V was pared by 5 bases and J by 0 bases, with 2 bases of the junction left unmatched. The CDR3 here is CASSRQGDSGNTIYF. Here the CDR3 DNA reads TGTGCCAGCAGTCGACAGGGGGACTCTGGAAACACCATATATTTT.

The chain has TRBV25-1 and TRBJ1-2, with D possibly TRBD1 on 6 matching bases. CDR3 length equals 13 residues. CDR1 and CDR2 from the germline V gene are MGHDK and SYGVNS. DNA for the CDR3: TGTGCTAGGGGGGCAGGTCCTAACTATGGCTACACCTTC. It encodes CARGAGPNYGYTF.

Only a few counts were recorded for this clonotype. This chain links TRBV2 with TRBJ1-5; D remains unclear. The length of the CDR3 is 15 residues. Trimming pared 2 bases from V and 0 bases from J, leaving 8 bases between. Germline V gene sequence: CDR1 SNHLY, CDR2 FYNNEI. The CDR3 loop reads CASSELAVSNQPQHF. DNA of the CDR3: TGTGCCAGCAGTGAACTCGCAGTTAGCAATCAGCCCCAGCATTTT.

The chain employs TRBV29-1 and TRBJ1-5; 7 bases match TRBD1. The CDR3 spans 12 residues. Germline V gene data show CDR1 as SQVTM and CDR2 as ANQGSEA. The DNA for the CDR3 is TGCAGTTTGACAGGGCCAAATCAGCCCCAGCATTTT. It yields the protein CSLTGPNQPQHF. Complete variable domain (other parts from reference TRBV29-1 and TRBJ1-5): SAVISQKPSRDICQRGTSLTIQCQVDSQVTMMFWYRQQPGQSLTLIATANQGSEATYESGFVIDKFPISRPNLTFSTLTVSNMSPEDSSIYLCSLTGPNQPQHFGDGTRLSIL.

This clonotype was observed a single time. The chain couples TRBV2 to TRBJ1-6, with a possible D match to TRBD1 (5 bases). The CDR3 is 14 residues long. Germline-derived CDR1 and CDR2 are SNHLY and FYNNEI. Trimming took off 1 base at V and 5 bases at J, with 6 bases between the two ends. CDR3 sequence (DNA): TGTGCCAGCAGTGAAGGACAGCATAATTCACCCCTCCACTTT. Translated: CASSEGQHNSPLHF.

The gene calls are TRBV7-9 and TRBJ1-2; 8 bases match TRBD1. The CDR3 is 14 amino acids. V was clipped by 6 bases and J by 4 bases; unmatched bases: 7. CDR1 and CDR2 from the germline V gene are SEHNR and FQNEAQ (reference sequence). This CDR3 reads CASSTLGQGYGYTF. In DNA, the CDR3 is TGTGCCAGCAGTACCCTCGGACAGGGCTATGGCTACACCTTC.

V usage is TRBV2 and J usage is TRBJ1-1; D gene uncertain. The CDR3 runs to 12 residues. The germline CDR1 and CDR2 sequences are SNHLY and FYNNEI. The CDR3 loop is CARDEYDTEAFF. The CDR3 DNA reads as TGTGCTAGAGATGAGTACGACACTGAAGCTTTCTTT.

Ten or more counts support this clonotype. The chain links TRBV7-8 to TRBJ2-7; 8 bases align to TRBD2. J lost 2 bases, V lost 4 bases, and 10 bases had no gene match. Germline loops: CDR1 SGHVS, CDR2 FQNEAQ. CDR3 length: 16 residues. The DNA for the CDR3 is TGTGCCAGCAGCTCGAGCGCTAGCGGGTACGCCTACGAGCAGTACTTC. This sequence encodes CASSSSASGYAYEQYF.

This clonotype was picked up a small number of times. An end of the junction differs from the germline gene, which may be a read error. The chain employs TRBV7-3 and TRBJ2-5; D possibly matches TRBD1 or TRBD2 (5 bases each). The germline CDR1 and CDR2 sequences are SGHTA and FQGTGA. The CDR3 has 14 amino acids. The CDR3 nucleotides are TGCGCCAGCAGCCTCCGGGCCGACCGAGGGGCCCAGTACTTC. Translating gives CASSLRADRGAQYF.

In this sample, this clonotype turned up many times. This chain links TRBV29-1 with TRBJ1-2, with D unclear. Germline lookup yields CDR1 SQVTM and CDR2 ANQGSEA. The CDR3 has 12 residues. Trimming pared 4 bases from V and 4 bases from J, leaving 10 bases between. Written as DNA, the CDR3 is TGCAGCGTTGTTGGGGTCGGCTATGGCTACACCTTC. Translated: CSVVGVGYGYTF.

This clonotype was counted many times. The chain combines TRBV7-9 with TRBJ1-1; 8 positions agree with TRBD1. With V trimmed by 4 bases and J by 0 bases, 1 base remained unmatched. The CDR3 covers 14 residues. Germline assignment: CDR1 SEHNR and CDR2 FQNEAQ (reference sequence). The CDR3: CASSSGQVNTEAFF. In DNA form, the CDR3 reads TGTGCCAGCAGCTCGGGACAGGTGAACACTGAAGCTTTCTTT.

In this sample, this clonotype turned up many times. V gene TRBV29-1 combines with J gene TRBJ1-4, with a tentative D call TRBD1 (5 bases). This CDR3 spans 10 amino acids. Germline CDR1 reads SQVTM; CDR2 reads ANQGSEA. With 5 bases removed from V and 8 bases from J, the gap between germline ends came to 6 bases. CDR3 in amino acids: CSVRTEKLFF. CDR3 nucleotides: TGCAGCGTTAGGACAGAAAAACTGTTTTTT.